Below, one T cell receptor (beta chain) is given with its context. Its antigen remains unknown. Cultured CD4+ T cell DNA underwent sequencing with the Oncomine TCR Beta short-read assay. Investigators isolated genomic DNA from cultured CD4+ T cells. TCRdb reprocessed the PCR reads with MiXCR, giving one entry per CDR3 protein. This sample has 8,500 to 14,000 distinct CDR3 sequences, with around 28% found just once. The sample comes from a study of vaccination and CD4 T cells after COVID-19. Germline lookup yields CDR1 LNHNV and CDR2 YYDKDF (reference sequence). This CDR3 comprises 14 residues. V lost 8 bases, J lost 6 bases, and 17 bases lay in between. As for treatment: approximately 9-day PBMC culture with coronavirus spike peptide pools or control peptides (ViraFEST assay). Gathering of the CD4+ T cells, from the unexposed donor, took place before the COVID-19 pandemic (2011-2018). Expansion of antigen-specific T cells with peptide pools by ViraFEST preceded sequencing of TCRs. After roughly ten days of culture, CD4+ T cells were negatively selected. Researchers challenged CD4+ T cells from unexposed donors with SARS-CoV-2 S/N and four cold-coronavirus spikes, cells permitting.

The origin of this receptor is a human donor in good health. This chain joins TRBV15 and TRBJ2-4; TRBD1 might be the D (8 bases). The sample consisted of CD4+ T cells from blood, cultured in vitro. CDR3 sequence reads: CATGGAGGTNIQYF. CDR3 nucleotide sequence: TGTGCCACCGGGGGGGCAGGGGGCACAAACATTCAGTACTTC.